The present TCR beta chain was sequenced within a study of T cell changes during pregnancy in multiple sclerosis. Clones were sequenced by immunoSEQ multiplex PCR, and TCRdb holds only the in-frame ones, with some missing. The table includes 40,000 to 45,000 clones, 85% to 95% detected once. The CDR3 is 14 amino acids. Germline V gives CDR1 MGHRA, CDR2 YSYEKL. V was clipped by 7 bases and J by 5 bases, with 15 bases between them. This TCR derives from a female donor with multiple sclerosis, enrolled in a pregnancy study. Material: CD8+ T cells from peripheral blood mononuclear cells, obtained in the third trimester of pregnancy. The rearrangement links TRBV4-1 to TRBJ1-5; weak D call: TRBD1 (5 bases). The CDR3 DNA follows: TGCGCCAGCAACTTGGGGGGTGGGGATCAGCCCCAGCATTTT. Its translation is CASNLGGGDQPQHF.